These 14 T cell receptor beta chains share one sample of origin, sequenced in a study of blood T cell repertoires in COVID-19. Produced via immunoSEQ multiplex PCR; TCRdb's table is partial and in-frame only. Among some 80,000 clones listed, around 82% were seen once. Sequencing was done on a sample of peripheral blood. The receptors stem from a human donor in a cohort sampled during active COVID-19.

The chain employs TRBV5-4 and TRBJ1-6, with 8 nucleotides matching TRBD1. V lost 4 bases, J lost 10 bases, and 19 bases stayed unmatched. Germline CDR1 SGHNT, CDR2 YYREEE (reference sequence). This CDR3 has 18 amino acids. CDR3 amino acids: CASSRDRFSIQKGSPLHF. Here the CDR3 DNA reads TGTGCCAGCAGCCGGGACAGGTTTTCTATCCAAAAGGGGTCACCCCTCCACTTT.

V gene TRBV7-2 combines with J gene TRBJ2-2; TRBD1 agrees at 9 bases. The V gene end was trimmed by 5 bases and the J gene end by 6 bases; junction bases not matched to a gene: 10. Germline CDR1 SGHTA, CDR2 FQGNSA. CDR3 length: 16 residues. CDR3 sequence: CASSKTLGQGSGELFF. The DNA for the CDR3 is TGTGCCAGCAGCAAAACCCTGGGACAGGGATCCGGGGAGCTGTTTTTT.

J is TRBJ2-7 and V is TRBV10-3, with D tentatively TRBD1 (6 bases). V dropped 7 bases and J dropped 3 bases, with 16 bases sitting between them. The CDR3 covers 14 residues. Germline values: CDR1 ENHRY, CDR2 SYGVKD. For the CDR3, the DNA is TGTGCCATCACCGAGACAGGTTTGAGCTACGAGCAGTACTTC. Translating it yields CAITETGLSYEQYF.

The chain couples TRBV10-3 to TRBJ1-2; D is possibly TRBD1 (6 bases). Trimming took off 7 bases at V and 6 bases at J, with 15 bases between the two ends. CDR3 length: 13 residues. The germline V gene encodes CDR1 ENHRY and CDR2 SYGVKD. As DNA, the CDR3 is TGTGCCATCACTCCCGAGGGGGTTGATGGCTACACCTTC. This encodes CAITPEGVDGYTF.

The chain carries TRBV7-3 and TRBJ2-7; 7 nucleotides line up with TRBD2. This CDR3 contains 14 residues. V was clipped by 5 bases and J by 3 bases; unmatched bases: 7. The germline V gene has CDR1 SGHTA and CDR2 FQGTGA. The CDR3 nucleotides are TGTGCCAGCAGCCCCGGGACTACCAGCTACGAGCAGTACTTC. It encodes CASSPGTTSYEQYF.

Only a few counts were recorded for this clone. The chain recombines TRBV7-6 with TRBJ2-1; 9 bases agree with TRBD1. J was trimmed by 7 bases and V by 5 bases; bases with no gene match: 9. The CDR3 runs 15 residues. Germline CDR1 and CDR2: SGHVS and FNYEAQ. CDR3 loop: CASSQAGTGTNEQFF. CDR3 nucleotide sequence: TGTGCCAGCAGCCAAGCGGGGACAGGGACTAATGAGCAGTTCTTC.

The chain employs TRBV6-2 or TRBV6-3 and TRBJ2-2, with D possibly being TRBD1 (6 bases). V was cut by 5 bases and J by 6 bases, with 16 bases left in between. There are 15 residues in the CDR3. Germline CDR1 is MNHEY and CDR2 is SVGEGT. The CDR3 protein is CASSRLLRGAGELFF. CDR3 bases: TGTGCCAGCAGTCGCCTCCTCAGGGGCGCCGGGGAGCTGTTTTTT.

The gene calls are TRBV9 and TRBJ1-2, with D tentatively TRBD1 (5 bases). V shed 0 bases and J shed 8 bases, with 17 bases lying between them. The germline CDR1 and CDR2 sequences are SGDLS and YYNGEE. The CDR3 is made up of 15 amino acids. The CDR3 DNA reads TGTGCCAGCAGCGTAGATTTCCGCGCAGGGAAGGGCTACACCTTC. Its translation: CASSVDFRAGKGYTF.

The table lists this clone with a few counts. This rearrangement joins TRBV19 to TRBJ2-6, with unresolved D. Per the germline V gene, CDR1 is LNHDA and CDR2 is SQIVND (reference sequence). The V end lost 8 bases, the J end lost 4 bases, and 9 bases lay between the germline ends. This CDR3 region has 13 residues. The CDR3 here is CASERPGANVLTF. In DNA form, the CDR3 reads TGTGCCAGTGAGCGTCCCGGGGCCAACGTCCTGACTTTC.

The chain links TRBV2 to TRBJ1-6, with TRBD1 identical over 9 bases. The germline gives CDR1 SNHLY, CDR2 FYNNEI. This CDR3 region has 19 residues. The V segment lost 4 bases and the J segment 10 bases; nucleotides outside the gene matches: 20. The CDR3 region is CASSVQTPGTGLLGSPLHF. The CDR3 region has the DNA TGTGCCAGCAGTGTCCAGACCCCCGGGACAGGGCTGCTAGGGTCACCCCTCCACTTT. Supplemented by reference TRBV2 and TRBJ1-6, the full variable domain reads EPEVTQTPSHQVTQMGQEVILRCVPISNHLYFYWYRQILGQKVEFLVSFYNNEISEKSEIFDDQFSVERPDGSNFTLKIRSTKLEDSAMYFCASSVQTPGTGLLGSPLHFGNGTRLTVT.

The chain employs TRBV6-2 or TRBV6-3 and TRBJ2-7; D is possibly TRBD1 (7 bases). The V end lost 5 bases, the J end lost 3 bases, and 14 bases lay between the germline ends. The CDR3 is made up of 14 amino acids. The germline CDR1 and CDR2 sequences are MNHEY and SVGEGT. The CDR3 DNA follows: TGTGCCAGCAGTCTTAGACAGGGAGGCTACGAGCAGTACTTC. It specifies CASSLRQGGYEQYF.

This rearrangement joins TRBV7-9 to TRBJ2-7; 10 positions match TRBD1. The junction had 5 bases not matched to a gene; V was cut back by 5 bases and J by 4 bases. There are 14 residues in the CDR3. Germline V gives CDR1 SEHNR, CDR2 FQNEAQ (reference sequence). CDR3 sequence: CASSPTGGKYEQYF. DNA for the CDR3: TGTGCCAGCAGCCCGACAGGGGGCAAGTACGAGCAGTACTTC.

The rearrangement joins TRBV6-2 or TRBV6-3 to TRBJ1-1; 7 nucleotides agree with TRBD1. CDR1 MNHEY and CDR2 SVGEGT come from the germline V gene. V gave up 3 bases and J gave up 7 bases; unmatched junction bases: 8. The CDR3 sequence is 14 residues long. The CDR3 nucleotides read TGTGCCAGCAGTTATCTAACAGGGGCGGTTGAAGCTTTCTTT. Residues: CASSYLTGAVEAFF.

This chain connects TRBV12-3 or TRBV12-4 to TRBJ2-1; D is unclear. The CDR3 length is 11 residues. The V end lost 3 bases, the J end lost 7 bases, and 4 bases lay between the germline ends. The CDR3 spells CASSFNNEQFF. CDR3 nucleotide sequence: TGTGCCAGCAGTTTTAATAATGAGCAGTTCTTC.